This record covers a single T cell receptor (beta chain). Produced via immunoSEQ multiplex PCR; TCRdb's table is partial and in-frame only. The sample lists fewer than 70,000 clones; about 82% were seen once. V lost 3 bases to trimming and J lost 3 bases; unmatched junction nucleotides: 5. Germline V CDR1 and CDR2: KGHSH, LQKENI. The CDR3 spans 15 residues. This specimen belongs to a study of technical replicates of blood from four donors. Sequencing used PBMCs. V and J are TRBV18 and TRBJ1-3; the match to TRBD1 covers 7 bases. The clonotype originates from a human donor in good health. Some clones in this sample may be carry-over from other donors' samples. CDR3 bases: TGTGCCAGCTCACCGGGACAGCCGATTGGAAACACCATATATTTT. Protein: CASSPGQPIGNTIYF.